The 18 T cell receptor beta chains below were found in one sample sequenced in a study of cytomegalovirus exposure and HLA in healthy donors. The PCR had 60 Vbeta and 13 Jbeta primers. This table comes from immunoSEQ multiplex PCR, and its TCRdb copy is limited to in-frame clones, with some not included. The sample holds 90,000 to 140,000 clones, approximately 72% seen once. Sequencing was done on a sample of PBMCs. The receptors shown here come from a man aged 25 to 40 in good health and CMV-seronegative.

This rearrangement joins TRBV5-1 to TRBJ1-3, with a possible D match to TRBD1 (5 bases). Germline lookup yields CDR1 SGHRS and CDR2 YFSETQ. Trimming cost V 1 base and J 0 bases, with 11 bases left between them. This CDR3 is built from 16 residues. The CDR3 protein is CASSLSRGGSGNTIYF. The DNA for the CDR3 is TGCGCCAGCAGCTTGTCGCGGGGGGGCTCTGGAAACACCATATATTTT.

The chain joins TRBV10-3 to TRBJ2-1; unclear D gene. Per the germline V gene, CDR1 is ENHRY and CDR2 is SYGVKD. The V end was cut by 10 bases, the J end by 5 bases, with 18 bases between. The CDR3 spans 14 residues. The chain's CDR3 is CATSVGLRNNEQFF. CDR3 DNA sequence: TGTGCCACGAGCGTTGGGTTGCGTAACAATGAGCAGTTCTTC.

This clone was seen just once. J is TRBJ1-1 and V is TRBV19; D is uncertain. Deletions cut 2 bases from V and 4 bases from J, with 11 bases between. Germline CDR1 LNHDA, CDR2 SQIVND (reference sequence). The CDR3 is 14 amino acids. CDR3 DNA: TGTGCCAGTAGTATACGGGGATTGGTCACTGAAGCTTTCTTT. This gives the protein CASSIRGLVTEAFF.

The chain employs TRBV11-2 and TRBJ2-7; 10 positions match TRBD1. CDR1 is SGHAT, CDR2 FQNNGV, per germline. V was pared by 5 bases and J by 5 bases, with 3 bases of the junction left unmatched. The CDR3 covers 13 residues. The CDR3 is CASSVDRGNEQYF. Here the CDR3 DNA reads TGTGCCAGCAGCGTGGACAGGGGGAACGAGCAGTACTTC.

V is TRBV4-1 and J is TRBJ2-7; TRBD2 aligns across 10 bases. There are 16 residues in the CDR3. V was pared by 4 bases and J by 0 bases, with 6 bases of the junction left unmatched. CDR1 is MGHRA and CDR2 is YSYEKL in the germline V gene. The CDR3 region is CASSRPSSGSSYEQYF. CDR3 sequence (DNA): TGCGCCAGCAGCCGACCTTCTAGCGGGAGCTCCTACGAGCAGTACTTC.

V is TRBV10-3 and J is TRBJ1-6; the D gene is possibly TRBD1 (6 bases). The CDR3 contains 14 residues. Looked up from germline, CDR1 is ENHRY and CDR2 is SYGVKD. V was cut by 5 bases and J by 7 bases, with 12 bases left in between. The CDR3 sequence is CAISPTGTNSPLHF. CDR3 bases: TGTGCCATCAGTCCTACAGGGACCAATTCACCCCTCCACTTT.

This clone was detected a few times. The chain links TRBV10-2 to TRBJ2-5; TRBD1 is a possible D gene (6 bases). The V gene lost 7 bases and the J gene lost 2 bases, with 17 bases spanning the gap. CDR1 and CDR2 from the germline V gene are WSHSY and SAAADI. This CDR3 comprises 15 residues. Here the CDR3 reads CASKTWTDFQETQYF. The CDR3 coding sequence is TGCGCCAGCAAAACCTGGACAGACTTTCAAGAGACCCAGTACTTC.

The CDR3 reads CASSLARGRPDTQYF. In DNA, the CDR3 is TGTGCCAGCAGCTTAGCGCGAGGGAGGCCAGATACGCAGTATTTT. This chain links TRBV7-8 with TRBJ2-3; D may be TRBD2 (6 bases). The CDR3 contains 15 residues. Germline V gives CDR1 SGHVS, CDR2 FQNEAQ. Trimming left V 0 bases short and J 4 bases short, with 11 bases between.

The chain links TRBV27 to TRBJ2-1, with 7 bases matching TRBD2. The CDR3 loop spans 16 amino acids. V gave up 5 bases and J gave up 5 bases; unmatched junction bases: 12. Germline CDR1 and CDR2: MNHEY and SMNVEV (reference sequence). CDR3 region: CASSPLAVGLHNEQFF. CDR3 coding DNA: TGTGCCAGCAGTCCTCTAGCGGTCGGACTCCACAATGAGCAGTTCTTC.

V is TRBV2 and J is TRBJ1-6; TRBD1 matches 7 bases. Trimming cost V 9 bases and J 5 bases; bases outside gene matches: 7. The germline CDR1 and CDR2 sequences are SNHLY and FYNNEI. The CDR3 is 14 residues long. Here the CDR3 DNA reads TGTGCCAGAGGACAGGTCCACCATAATTCACCCCTCCACTTT. This encodes CARGQVHHNSPLHF. Supplemented by reference TRBV2 and TRBJ1-6, the full variable domain reads EPEVTQTPSHQVTQMGQEVILRCVPISNHLYFYWYRQILGQKVEFLVSFYNNEISEKSEIFDDQFSVERPDGSNFTLKIRSTKLEDSAMYFCARGQVHHNSPLHFGNGTRLTVT.

This clone was found a few times. One junction end disagrees with the germline gene, perhaps due to a read error. This same CDR3 is encoded by further DNA sequences in the sample. The rearrangement uses TRBV20-1 and TRBJ1-1; the D is unclear. This CDR3 is 11 amino acids long. Germline lookup yields CDR1 DFQATT and CDR2 SNEGSKA (reference sequence). The chain's CDR3 is CSARENIEAFF. The DNA for the CDR3 is TGCAGCGCTAGAGAAAATATTGAAGCTTTCTTT.

The rearrangement joins TRBV13 to TRBJ2-5, with TRBD1 matching 7 bases. The J call may be mistaken, given a closer DNA end match to TRBJ2-7. CDR1 is PRHDT, CDR2 FYEKMQ, per germline (reference sequence). The CDR3 has 14 amino acids. CDR3 coding DNA: TGTGCCAGCAGCTTAGGACAGGGGTTCTACGAGCAGTACTTC. Amino acids: CASSLGQGFYEQYF.

J is TRBJ2-7 and V is TRBV4-1; perhaps TRBD2 as D (5 bases). Germline CDR1 MGHRA, CDR2 YSYEKL. The V end lost 0 bases, the J end lost 6 bases, and 6 bases lay between the germline ends. This CDR3 comprises 12 residues. Here the CDR3 reads CASSQDGIEQYF. CDR3 DNA: TGCGCCAGCAGCCAAGACGGGATCGAGCAGTACTTC.

This chain connects TRBV7-9 to TRBJ2-2; TRBD1 agrees at 9 bases. From germline, CDR1 is SEHNR and CDR2 FQNEAQ (reference sequence). V dropped 1 base and J dropped 4; count of bases not matched to a gene: 1. The CDR3 loop spans 15 amino acids. The CDR3 bases are TGTGCCAGCAGCTTAGGGACAGGGGTCACCGGGGAGCTGTTTTTT. Amino acids: CASSLGTGVTGELFF.

This chain connects TRBV30 to TRBJ1-4; TRBD1 matches 9 bases. CDR1 and CDR2 (germline): GTSNPN, SVGIG (reference sequence). Trimming took 5 bases from V and 5 from J; bases not matched to a gene: 9. The CDR3 is made up of 15 amino acids. As DNA, the CDR3 is TGTGCCTGGGGGGCCGGGACAGGGAGGAATGAAAAACTGTTTTTT. Translating gives CAWGAGTGRNEKLFF.

The chain links TRBV9 to TRBJ1-2, with a possible D match to TRBD1 (6 bases). Trimming took off 4 bases at V and 0 bases at J, with 13 bases between the two ends. The CDR3 is made up of 15 amino acids. Germline V CDR1 and CDR2: SGDLS, YYNGEE. CDR3 region: CASSKQGQANYGYTF. In DNA, the CDR3 is TGTGCCAGCAGCAAGCAGGGACAAGCTAACTATGGCTACACCTTC.

This chain joins TRBV7-5 and TRBJ2-1; the table's D call TRBD2 went unverified against the DNA. TRBV7-5 is flagged as a pseudogene. The CDR3 has 16 residues. CDR3 coding DNA: TGTGTCAGAAGCCTAGTGAGGACTAGCGGCTACAATGAGCAGTTCTTC. It is translated as CVRSLVRTSGYNEQFF.

The CDR3 DNA sequence: TGTGCCAGCAGTCCCGGACTAGCGGGAGGAGATACGCAGTATTTT. Its translation is CASSPGLAGGDTQYF. The rearrangement links TRBV27 to TRBJ2-3; 14 positions agree with TRBD2. The CDR3 sequence is 15 residues long. From germline, CDR1 is MNHEY and CDR2 SMNVEV (reference sequence). J was trimmed by 5 bases and V by 5 bases; bases with no gene match: 3.